This is a list of T cell receptor beta chains from one sample in a study of naive and memory T cell subsets. TCRdb redid the calling of the 5' RACE reads with MiXCR, one entry per CDR3 protein. The table shows 50,000 or so distinct CDR3 sequences, with roughly 6.7% occurring only once. All receptors derive from a male donor in good health. Each CDR3 is given with its conserved first and last residue. Each record gives: CDR3 protein, CDR3 DNA, D gene, clone size, J gene, V gene. D genes are given only for firm matches. Size tells how often a clone was seen (once, few, many) or the class of an expanded clone, and some rows leave it out.

cdr3_aa: CASTHSRQGVDGYTF
cdr3_nt: TGTGCCAGCACCCACAGCCGGCAGGGGGTGGATGGCTACACCTTC
d_call: TRBD1
clone_size: many
j_call: TRBJ1-2
v_call: TRBV6-5

cdr3_aa: CASSLISGGDNEQFF
cdr3_nt: TGTGCCAGCAGCTTAATAAGCGGGGGAGACAATGAGCAGTTCTTC
d_call: TRBD2
clone_size: few
j_call: TRBJ2-1
v_call: TRBV5-6

cdr3_aa: CASSFGQRTGELFF
cdr3_nt: TGTGCCAGCAGCTTCGGGCAGAGGACCGGGGAGCTGTTTTTT
d_call: -
clone_size: -
j_call: TRBJ2-2
v_call: TRBV11-3

cdr3_aa: CASSLGSGVAYEQYF
cdr3_nt: TGTGCCAGCAGTTTAGGGTCGGGGGTAGCCTACGAGCAGTACTTC
d_call: -
clone_size: -
j_call: TRBJ2-7
v_call: TRBV12-3/TRBV12-4

cdr3_aa: CASSSIPDRGGQPQHF
cdr3_nt: TGTGCCAGCAGTTCTATCCCCGACAGGGGGGGTCAGCCCCAGCATTTT
d_call: TRBD1
clone_size: many
j_call: TRBJ1-5
v_call: TRBV27

cdr3_aa: CSVPSNTEAFF
cdr3_nt: TGCAGCGTCCCTAGTAACACTGAAGCTTTCTTT
d_call: -
clone_size: few
j_call: TRBJ1-1
v_call: TRBV29-1

cdr3_aa: CSVSWSLGQPQHF
cdr3_nt: TGCAGCGTCTCCTGGTCTTTGGGGCAGCCCCAGCATTTT
d_call: -
clone_size: few
j_call: TRBJ1-5
v_call: TRBV29-1

cdr3_aa: CASRPFEGGETQYF
cdr3_nt: TGTGCCAGCAGGCCCTTTGAGGGCGGGGAGACCCAGTACTTC
d_call: -
clone_size: -
j_call: TRBJ2-5
v_call: TRBV12-3/TRBV12-4

cdr3_aa: CASSRVLAKNIQYF
cdr3_nt: TGTGCCAGCAGCCGAGTTCTAGCCAAAAACATTCAGTACTTC
d_call: -
clone_size: many
j_call: TRBJ2-4
v_call: TRBV7-9

cdr3_aa: CASTNTGTYQTGLRETQYF
cdr3_nt: TGTGCCAGCACCAACACCGGGACCTACCAAACGGGGTTGCGGGAGACCCAGTACTTC
d_call: -
clone_size: many
j_call: TRBJ2-5
v_call: TRBV7-9

cdr3_aa: CASSYLPGQGNSPLHF
cdr3_nt: TGTGCCAGCAGTTACCTTCCGGGACAGGGGAATTCACCCCTCCACTTT
d_call: TRBD1
clone_size: few
j_call: TRBJ1-6
v_call: TRBV6-6

cdr3_aa: CASSPPGVQYNEQFF
cdr3_nt: TGTGCCAGCAGCCCCCCCGGGGTACAATACAATGAGCAGTTCTTC
d_call: -
clone_size: -
j_call: TRBJ2-1
v_call: TRBV3-1

cdr3_aa: CASSLTDVGGLQPQHF
cdr3_nt: TGTGCCAGCAGCTTAACGGATGTTGGGGGGCTCCAGCCCCAGCATTTT
d_call: -
clone_size: -
j_call: TRBJ1-5
v_call: TRBV7-9

cdr3_aa: CASMGGYNEQFF
cdr3_nt: TGTGCCAGCATGGGGGGTTACAATGAGCAGTTCTTC
d_call: -
clone_size: many
j_call: TRBJ2-1
v_call: TRBV27

cdr3_aa: CDSSLGGAFQPQHF
cdr3_nt: TGTGACAGCAGCTTAGGAGGGGCGTTTCAGCCCCAGCATTTT
d_call: -
clone_size: -
j_call: TRBJ1-5
v_call: TRBV7-9

cdr3_aa: CASSYSVVGTEAFF
cdr3_nt: TGTGCCAGCAGTTACTCGGTGGTCGGGACTGAAGCTTTCTTT
d_call: -
clone_size: -
j_call: TRBJ1-1
v_call: TRBV6-5

cdr3_aa: CSVEGATNEKLFF
cdr3_nt: TGCAGCGTTGAGGGGGCAACTAATGAAAAACTGTTTTTT
d_call: -
clone_size: medium-sized
j_call: TRBJ1-4
v_call: TRBV29-1

cdr3_aa: CSADRGGSGELFF
cdr3_nt: TGCAGCGCGGACCGGGGGGGCTCCGGGGAGCTGTTTTTT
d_call: TRBD2
clone_size: many
j_call: TRBJ2-2
v_call: TRBV29-1

cdr3_aa: CSARDPGEAEAFF
cdr3_nt: TGCAGTGCTAGAGATCCGGGGGAAGCTGAAGCTTTCTTT
d_call: -
clone_size: many
j_call: TRBJ1-1
v_call: TRBV20-1

cdr3_aa: CASSVGLEPDTQYF
cdr3_nt: TGTGCCAGCAGCGTAGGATTGGAGCCAGATACGCAGTATTTT
d_call: -
clone_size: many
j_call: TRBJ2-3
v_call: TRBV9

cdr3_aa: CSASRRNEKLFF
cdr3_nt: TGCAGTGCTAGTCGCAGGAATGAAAAACTGTTTTTT
d_call: -
clone_size: many
j_call: TRBJ1-4
v_call: TRBV20-1

cdr3_aa: CAWNLNNEQFF
cdr3_nt: TGTGCCTGGAACTTAAACAATGAGCAGTTCTTC
d_call: -
clone_size: many
j_call: TRBJ2-1
v_call: TRBV30

cdr3_aa: CASTLTLGNTEAFF
cdr3_nt: TGTGCCAGCACCCTTACTCTGGGGAACACTGAAGCTTTCTTT
d_call: -
clone_size: few
j_call: TRBJ1-1
v_call: TRBV11-2

cdr3_aa: CSADSLGGGTEAFF
cdr3_nt: TGCAGTGCTGACTCTTTGGGGGGGGGGACTGAAGCTTTCTTT
d_call: -
clone_size: many
j_call: TRBJ1-1
v_call: TRBV20-1

cdr3_aa: CASSIDLRGVTEAFF
cdr3_nt: TGTGCCAGTAGTATAGATCTCAGGGGGGTCACTGAAGCTTTCTTT
d_call: TRBD1
clone_size: -
j_call: TRBJ1-1
v_call: TRBV19

cdr3_aa: CASSEGLAGGLGQFF
cdr3_nt: TGTGCCAGCAGTGAGGGACTAGCGGGGGGGCTGGGGCAGTTCTTC
d_call: TRBD2
clone_size: few
j_call: TRBJ2-1
v_call: TRBV2

cdr3_aa: CASSYGTGSTDTQYF
cdr3_nt: TGTGCCAGCAGTTACGGGACAGGGAGTACAGATACGCAGTATTTT
d_call: TRBD1
clone_size: -
j_call: TRBJ2-3
v_call: TRBV6-5

cdr3_aa: CSSSPLGDWTRNEQYF
cdr3_nt: TGCTCCAGCAGCCCACTCGGGGACTGGACGAGGAACGAGCAGTACTTC
d_call: -
clone_size: -
j_call: TRBJ2-7
v_call: TRBV5-1